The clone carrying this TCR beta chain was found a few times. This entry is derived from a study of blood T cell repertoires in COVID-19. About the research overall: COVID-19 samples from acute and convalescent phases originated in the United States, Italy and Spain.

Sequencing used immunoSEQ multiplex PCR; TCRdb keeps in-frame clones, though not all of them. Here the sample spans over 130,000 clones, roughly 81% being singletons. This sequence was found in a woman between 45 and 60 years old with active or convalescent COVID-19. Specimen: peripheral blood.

The CDR3 is CASSPPRGSYEQYF. In DNA, the CDR3 is TGTGCCAGCAGCCCCCCCCGGGGCTCCTACGAGCAGTACTTC. This chain joins TRBV21-1 and TRBJ2-7; TRBD2 was called by the table and not checked on the DNA. TRBV21-1 corresponds to a pseudogene. The CDR3 sequence is 14 residues long.